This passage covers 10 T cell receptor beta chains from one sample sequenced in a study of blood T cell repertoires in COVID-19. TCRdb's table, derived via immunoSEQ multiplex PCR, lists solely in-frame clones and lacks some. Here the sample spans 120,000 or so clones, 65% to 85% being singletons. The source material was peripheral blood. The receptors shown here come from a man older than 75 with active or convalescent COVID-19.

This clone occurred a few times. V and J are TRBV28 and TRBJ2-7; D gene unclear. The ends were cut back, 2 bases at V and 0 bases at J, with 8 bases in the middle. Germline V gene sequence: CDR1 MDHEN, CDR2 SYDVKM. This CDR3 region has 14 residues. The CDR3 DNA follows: TGTGCCAGCAGTTTAACGGCTAGCTCCTACGAGCAGTACTTC. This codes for CASSLTASSYEQYF.

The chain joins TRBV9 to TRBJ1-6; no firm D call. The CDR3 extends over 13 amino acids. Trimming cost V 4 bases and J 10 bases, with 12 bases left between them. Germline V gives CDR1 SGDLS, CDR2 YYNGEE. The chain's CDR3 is CASSPRLDSPLHF. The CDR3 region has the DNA TGTGCCAGCAGCCCCCGGCTAGACTCACCCCTCCACTTT.

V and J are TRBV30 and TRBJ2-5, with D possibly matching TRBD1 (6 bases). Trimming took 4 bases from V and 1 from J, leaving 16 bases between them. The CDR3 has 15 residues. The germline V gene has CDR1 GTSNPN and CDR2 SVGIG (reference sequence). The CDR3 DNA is TGTGCCTGGACCCCGGGCAGGGGCCTCCAAGAGACCCAGTACTTC. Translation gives CAWTPGRGLQETQYF. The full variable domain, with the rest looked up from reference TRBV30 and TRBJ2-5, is SQTIHQWPATLVQPVGSPLSLECTVEGTSNPNLYWYRQAAGRGLQLLFYSVGIGQISSEVPQNLSASRPQDRQFILSSKKLLLSDSGFYLCAWTPGRGLQETQYFGPGTRLLVL.

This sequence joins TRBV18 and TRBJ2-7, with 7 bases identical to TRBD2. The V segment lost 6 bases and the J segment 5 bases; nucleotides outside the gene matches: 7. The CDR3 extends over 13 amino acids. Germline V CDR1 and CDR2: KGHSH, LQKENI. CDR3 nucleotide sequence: TGTGCCAGCTCCCGGGGGGTAAGGGACGAGCAGTACTTC. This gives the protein CASSRGVRDEQYF.

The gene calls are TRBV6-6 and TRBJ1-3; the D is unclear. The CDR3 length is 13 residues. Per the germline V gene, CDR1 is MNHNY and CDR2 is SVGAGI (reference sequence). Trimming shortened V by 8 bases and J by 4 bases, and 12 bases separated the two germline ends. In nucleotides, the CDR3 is TGTGCCAGCCACAGCCCTTCGGGAAACACCATATATTTT. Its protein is CASHSPSGNTIYF.

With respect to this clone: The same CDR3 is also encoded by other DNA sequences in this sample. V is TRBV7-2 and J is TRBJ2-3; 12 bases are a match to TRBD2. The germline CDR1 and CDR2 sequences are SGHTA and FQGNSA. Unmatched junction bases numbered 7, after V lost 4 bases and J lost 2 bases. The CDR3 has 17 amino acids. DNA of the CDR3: TGTGCCAGCAGCTCCCGACTAGCGGGGGCCCTCACAGATACGCAGTATTTT. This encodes CASSSRLAGALTDTQYF.

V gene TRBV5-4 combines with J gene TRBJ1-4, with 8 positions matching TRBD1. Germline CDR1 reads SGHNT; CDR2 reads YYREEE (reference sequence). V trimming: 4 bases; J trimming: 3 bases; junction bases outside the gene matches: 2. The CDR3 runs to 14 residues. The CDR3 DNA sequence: TGTGCCAGCAGCCAGGACAGGGCTAATGAAAAACTGTTTTTT. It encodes CASSQDRANEKLFF.

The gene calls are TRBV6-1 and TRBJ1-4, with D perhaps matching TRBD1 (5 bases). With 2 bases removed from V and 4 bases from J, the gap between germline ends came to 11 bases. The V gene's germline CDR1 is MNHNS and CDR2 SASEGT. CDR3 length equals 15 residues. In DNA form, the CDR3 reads TGTGCCAGCAGTGAAAGGGGCGGAGTTAATGAAAAACTGTTTTTT. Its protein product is CASSERGGVNEKLFF.

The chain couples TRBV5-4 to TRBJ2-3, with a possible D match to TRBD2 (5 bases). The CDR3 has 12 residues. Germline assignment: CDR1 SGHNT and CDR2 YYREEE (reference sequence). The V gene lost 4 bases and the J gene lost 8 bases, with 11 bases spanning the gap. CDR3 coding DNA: TGTGCCAGCAGCCAAAGCGAGGGTACGCAGTATTTT. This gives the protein CASSQSEGTQYF.

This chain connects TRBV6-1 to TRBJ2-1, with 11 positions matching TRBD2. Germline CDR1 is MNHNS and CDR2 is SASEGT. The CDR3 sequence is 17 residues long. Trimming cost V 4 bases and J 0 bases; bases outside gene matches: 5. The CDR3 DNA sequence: TGTGCCAGCAGTGGACTAGCGGGGCCTAGCTCCTACAATGAGCAGTTCTTC. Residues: CASSGLAGPSSYNEQFF.